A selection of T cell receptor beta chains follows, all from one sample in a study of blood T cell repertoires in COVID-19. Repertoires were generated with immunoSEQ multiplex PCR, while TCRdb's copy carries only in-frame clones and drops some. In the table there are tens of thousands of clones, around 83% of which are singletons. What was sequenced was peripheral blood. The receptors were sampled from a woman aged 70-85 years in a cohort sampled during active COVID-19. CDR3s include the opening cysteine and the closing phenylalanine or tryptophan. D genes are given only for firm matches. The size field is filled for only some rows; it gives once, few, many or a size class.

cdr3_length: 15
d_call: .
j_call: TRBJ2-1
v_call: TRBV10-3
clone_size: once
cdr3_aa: CAISEGTSIYNEQFF
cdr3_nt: TGTGCCATCAGTGAGGGCACGTCGATCTACAATGAGCAGTTCTTC

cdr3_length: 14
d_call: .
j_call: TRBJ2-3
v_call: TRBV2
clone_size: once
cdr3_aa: CASSEVRSTDTQYF
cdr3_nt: TGTGCCAGCAGTGAAGTCAGGTCGACAGATACGCAGTATTTT

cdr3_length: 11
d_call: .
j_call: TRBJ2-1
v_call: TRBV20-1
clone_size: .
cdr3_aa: CSARHVNEQFF
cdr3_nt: TGCAGTGCTAGACATGTCAATGAGCAGTTCTTC

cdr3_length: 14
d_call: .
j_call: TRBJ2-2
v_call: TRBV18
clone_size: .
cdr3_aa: CASSRQQDTGELFF
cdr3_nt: TGTGCCAGCTCACGACAGCAGGACACCGGGGAGCTGTTTTTT

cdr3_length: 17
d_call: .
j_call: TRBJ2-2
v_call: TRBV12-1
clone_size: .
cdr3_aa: CASSPPLAGGRTGELFF
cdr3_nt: TGTGCCAGCAGCCCCCCACTAGCGGGAGGGCGAACCGGGGAGCTGTTTTTT

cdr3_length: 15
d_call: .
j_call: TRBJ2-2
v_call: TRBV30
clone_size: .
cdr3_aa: CAWRIAGAPAGELFF
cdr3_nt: TGTGCCTGGAGAATCGCGGGGGCTCCGGCCGGGGAGCTGTTTTTT

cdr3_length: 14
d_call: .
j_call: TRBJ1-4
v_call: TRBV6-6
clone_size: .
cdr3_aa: CASSPGRVLEKLFF
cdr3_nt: TGTGCCAGCAGTCCCGGCAGGGTTCTTGAAAAACTGTTTTTT

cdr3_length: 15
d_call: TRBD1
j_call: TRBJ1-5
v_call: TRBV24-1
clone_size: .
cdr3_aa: CATSDQTGPGQPQHF
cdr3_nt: TGTGCCACCAGTGACCAGACAGGGCCTGGGCAGCCCCAGCATTTT

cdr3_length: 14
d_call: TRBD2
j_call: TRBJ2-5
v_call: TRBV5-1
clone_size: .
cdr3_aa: CASSGGTSVETQYF
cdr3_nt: TGCGCCAGCAGCGGCGGGACTAGCGTGGAGACCCAGTACTTC

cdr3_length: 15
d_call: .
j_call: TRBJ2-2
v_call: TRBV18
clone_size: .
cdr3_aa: CASSPLSGVSGELFF
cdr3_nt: TGTGCCAGCTCACCACTTTCAGGGGTGAGCGGGGAGCTGTTTTTT

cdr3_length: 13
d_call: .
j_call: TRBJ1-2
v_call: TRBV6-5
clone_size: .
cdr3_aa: CASSKQPTWGYTF
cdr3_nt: TGTGCCAGCAGTAAACAGCCTACTTGGGGCTACACCTTC

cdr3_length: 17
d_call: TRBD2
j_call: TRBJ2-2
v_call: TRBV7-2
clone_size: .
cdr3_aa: CASSLLSLAGGPGELFF
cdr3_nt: TGTGCCAGCAGCTTATTATCTCTAGCGGGAGGGCCCGGGGAGCTGTTTTTT

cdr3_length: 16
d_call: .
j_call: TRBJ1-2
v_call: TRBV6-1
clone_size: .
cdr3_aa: CASSAYVAGVSYGYTF
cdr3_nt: TGTGCCAGCAGTGCCTATGTGGCGGGCGTAAGCTATGGCTACACCTTC

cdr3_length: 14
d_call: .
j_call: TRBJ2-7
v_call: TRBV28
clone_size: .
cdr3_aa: CASSLTGISYEQYF
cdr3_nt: TGTGCCAGCAGTTTAACAGGGATCTCCTACGAGCAGTACTTC

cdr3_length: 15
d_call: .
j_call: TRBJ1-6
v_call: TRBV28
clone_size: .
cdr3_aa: CASSLNQGTGSPLHF
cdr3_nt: TGTGCCAGCAGTTTAAACCAGGGTACGGGTTCACCCCTCCACTTT

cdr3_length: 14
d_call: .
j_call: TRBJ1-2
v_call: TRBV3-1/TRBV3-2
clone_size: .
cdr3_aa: CASSQEGAKSRYTF
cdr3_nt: TGTGCCAGCAGCCAGGAGGGTGCTAAGAGTCGCTACACCTTC

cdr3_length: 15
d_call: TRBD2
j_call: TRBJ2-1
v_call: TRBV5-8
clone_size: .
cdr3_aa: CASSSGLAGLSEQFF
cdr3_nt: TGTGCCAGCAGCTCGGGACTAGCGGGATTAAGTGAGCAGTTCTTC